This T cell receptor (beta chain) was identified during a study of T cells in localized non-small cell lung cancer. The repertoire was sequenced with immunoSEQ multiplex PCR; TCRdb's copy has only in-frame clones and lacks some. Among more than 20,000 clones listed, 75% to 90% were seen once. CDR3 length: 12 amino acids. Trimming pared 10 bases from V and 8 bases from J, leaving 15 bases between. CDR1 and CDR2 (germline): ENHRY, SYGVKD. The material was PBMCs, obtained before any cancer treatment. The chain links TRBV10-3 to TRBJ1-5; D remains unclear. This clonotype was obtained from a man aged 35 to 69 with stage II squamous cell lung carcinoma. As DNA, the CDR3 is TGTGCCACCCAGGAGCCGTTGGAGCCCCAGCATTTT. As protein: CATQEPLEPQHF.